This T cell receptor beta chain was identified in a study of low-dose radiotherapy and immunotherapy resistance in tumors. Indicated time point: before trial treatment. Each patient who was eligible had an advanced solid tumor with no tumor-infiltrating lymphocytes. Gene-specific TRAV and TRBV primers were used for first-strand cDNA, covering alpha and beta chains. TCRs underwent around 20 PCR cycles of amplification with a constant-region primer and V-primer adapter. mRNA, after isolation, was amplified by in vitro transcription. TCRdb fed the reads into MiXCR, producing one record per CDR3 protein. The table records around 68,000 distinct CDR3 sequences, more than 20% of them present only once. Germline trimming cut 5 bases from V and 7 bases from J; bases unmatched to any gene: 3. CDR3 length: 14 residues. The germline V gene encodes CDR1 MNHEY and CDR2 SMNVEV (reference sequence). There are many counts of this clonotype.

The sequence came from a male donor with rectosigmoid adenocarcinoma. This chain connects TRBV27 to TRBJ1-6; TRBD1 aligns across 9 bases. Sample: PBMCs, taken before treatment. This CDR3 is CASSPGTGNSPLHF. The CDR3 DNA follows: TGTGCCAGCAGTCCCGGGACAGGGAATTCACCCCTCCACTTT.